This is a list of T cell receptor beta chains from one sample in a study of regulatory T cells in long-lasting Graves disease. TCRdb itself ran the multiplex PCR reads through MiXCR, one entry per CDR3 protein. This table has about 530,000 distinct CDR3 sequences, around 16% appearing once. These data were likewise used in another study, on T cells in Graves' hyperthyroidism and ophthalmopathy.

The sample in question was peripheral blood mononuclear cells (PBMCs), obtained at new diagnosis, from a patient treated with antithyroid drugs. The receptors originated from a woman aged 35 to 59 with Graves disease. Both conserved end residues are part of each CDR3. A D gene is named only where the DNA matches it firmly. For some rows the clone size is stated as once, few or many, or as a class when expanded; others skip it.

CDR3aa: CSVELGGRGTGELFF; CDR3nt: TGCAGCGTTGAGTTGGGGGGCCGGGGCACCGGGGAGCTGTTTTTT; v_gene: TRBV29-1; d_gene: NA; abundance: NA; j_gene: TRBJ2-2
CDR3aa: CASSVATGGDQPQHF; CDR3nt: TGTGCCAGCAGCGTTGCGACAGGGGGGGATCAGCCCCAGCATTTT; v_gene: TRBV9; d_gene: TRBD1; abundance: NA; j_gene: TRBJ1-5
CDR3aa: CASSFWGQGARTRYNEQFF; CDR3nt: TGTGCCAGCAGCTTTTGGGGACAGGGGGCGCGGACTAGGTACAATGAGCAGTTCTTC; v_gene: TRBV28; d_gene: TRBD1; abundance: few; j_gene: TRBJ2-1
CDR3aa: CASSQNSGTGNTEAFF; CDR3nt: TGTGCCAGCAGCCAAAACTCCGGGACAGGCAACACTGAAGCTTTCTTT; v_gene: TRBV4-2; d_gene: TRBD1; abundance: many; j_gene: TRBJ1-1
CDR3aa: CASSLSQGTYNEQFF; CDR3nt: TGTGCCAGCAGTCTCTCCCAGGGGACCTACAATGAGCAGTTCTTC; v_gene: TRBV27; d_gene: NA; abundance: many; j_gene: TRBJ2-1
CDR3aa: CASSQRTGVGLNEQFF; CDR3nt: TGCGCCAGCAGCCAGAGGACAGGAGTAGGTCTCAATGAGCAGTTCTTC; v_gene: TRBV5-1; d_gene: TRBD1; abundance: NA; j_gene: TRBJ2-1
CDR3aa: CASSSRGANTEAFF; CDR3nt: TGTGCCAGCAGCAGCAGGGGGGCGAACACTGAAGCTTTCTTT; v_gene: TRBV27; d_gene: TRBD1; abundance: many; j_gene: TRBJ1-1
CDR3aa: CASSLLRETFTEAFF; CDR3nt: TGTGCCAGCAGTTTACTTCGGGAAACGTTCACTGAAGCTTTCTTT; v_gene: TRBV12-3/TRBV12-4; d_gene: NA; abundance: few; j_gene: TRBJ1-1
CDR3aa: CATSDGLAGTYNEQFF; CDR3nt: TGTGCCACCAGTGACGGGTTGGCGGGGACGTACAATGAGCAGTTCTTC; v_gene: TRBV24-1; d_gene: NA; abundance: NA; j_gene: TRBJ2-1
CDR3aa: CASSRPDADRLFGNEQFF; CDR3nt: TGTGCCAGCAGCCGACCGGACGCGGACAGGCTGTTTGGCAATGAGCAGTTCTTC; v_gene: TRBV7-9; d_gene: TRBD1; abundance: NA; j_gene: TRBJ2-1
CDR3aa: CASSPFGTGVDEQYF; CDR3nt: TGCGCCAGCAGCCCATTTGGCACAGGGGTTGACGAGCAGTACTTC; v_gene: TRBV4-1; d_gene: TRBD1; abundance: few; j_gene: TRBJ2-7
CDR3aa: CASSRADPGNTIYF; CDR3nt: TGCGCCAGCAGCCGGGCAGACCCTGGAAACACCATATATTTT; v_gene: TRBV4-1; d_gene: NA; abundance: NA; j_gene: TRBJ1-3
CDR3aa: CASSQDGASIQYF; CDR3nt: TGTGCCAGCAGCCAAGACGGGGCATCAATTCAGTACTTC; v_gene: TRBV3-1; d_gene: NA; abundance: many; j_gene: TRBJ2-4
CDR3aa: CATYQVGFTDTQYF; CDR3nt: TGTGCCACCTACCAGGTGGGGTTCACAGATACGCAGTATTTT; v_gene: TRBV10-3; d_gene: NA; abundance: NA; j_gene: TRBJ2-3
CDR3aa: CASSLTSLGTSVTDTQYF; CDR3nt: TGTGCCAGCAGCCTCACGAGCCTCGGGACTAGCGTCACAGATACGCAGTATTTT; v_gene: TRBV7-2; d_gene: TRBD2; abundance: many; j_gene: TRBJ2-3
CDR3aa: CATSRAPAETQYF; CDR3nt: TGTGCCACCAGCCGGGCCCCAGCCGAGACCCAGTACTTC; v_gene: TRBV15; d_gene: NA; abundance: NA; j_gene: TRBJ2-5
CDR3aa: CASSSLKASNEAFF; CDR3nt: TGTGCCAGCAGCTCCCTAAAGGCGTCGAATGAAGCTTTCTTT; v_gene: TRBV5-5; d_gene: NA; abundance: many; j_gene: TRBJ1-1